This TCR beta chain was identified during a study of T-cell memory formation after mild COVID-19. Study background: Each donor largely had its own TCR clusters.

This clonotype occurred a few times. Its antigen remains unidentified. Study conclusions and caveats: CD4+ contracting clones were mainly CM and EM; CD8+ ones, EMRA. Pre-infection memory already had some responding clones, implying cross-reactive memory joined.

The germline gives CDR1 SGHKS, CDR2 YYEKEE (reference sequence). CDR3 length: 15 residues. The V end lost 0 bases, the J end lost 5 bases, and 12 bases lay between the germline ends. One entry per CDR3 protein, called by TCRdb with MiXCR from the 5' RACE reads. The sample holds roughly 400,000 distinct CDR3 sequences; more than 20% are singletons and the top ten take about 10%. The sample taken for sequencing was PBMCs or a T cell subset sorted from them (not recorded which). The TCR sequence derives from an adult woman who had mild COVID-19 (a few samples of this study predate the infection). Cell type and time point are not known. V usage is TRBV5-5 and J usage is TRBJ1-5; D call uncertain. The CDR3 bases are TGTGCCAGCAGCTTGGCCGGGGATTTCGATCAGCCCCAGCATTTT. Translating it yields CASSLAGDFDQPQHF.